This T cell receptor (beta chain) was sequenced during a study of cytomegalovirus exposure and HLA in healthy donors. Study-wide results and limits: TCR beta chains numbering about 160 were designated cytomegalovirus-associated.

13 Jbeta primers and 60 Vbeta primers were used for the PCR. Generated by immunoSEQ multiplex PCR, the TCRdb table keeps only in-frame clones and is missing some. This sample carries around 200,000 clones, 60% to 80% of them seen once, and the ten largest clones take 1.5% to 2%. Unrecorded immune exposures were likely, despite nominal health at sampling. Turning to this clone: Antigen: not known.

Unmatched junction bases numbered 8, after V lost 3 bases and J lost 8 bases. Germline V gene lookup returns CDR1 LNHDA and CDR2 SQIVND (reference sequence). The CDR3 extends over 15 amino acids. The sequencing input was PBMCs. The rearrangement uses TRBV19 and TRBJ1-4, with TRBD1 matching over 8 bases. The receptor's source is a man between 18 and 29 years old in good health and CMV-seronegative. CDR3 in DNA: TGTGCCAGTAGTATGGGGACAGGATTCGGGGAAAAACTGTTTTTT. It codes for CASSMGTGFGEKLFF.